The clone carrying this TCR beta chain was counted at least ten times. Its antigen is not known. This sample is drawn from a study of identical twins. Findings and limits, study-wide: The study based its conclusions on cross-sectional statistical analysis and did not follow the same donors.

Trimming cost V 2 bases and J 3 bases, with 10 bases left between them. The CDR3 has 14 amino acids. TCRdb recomputed calls from the 5' RACE reads with MiXCR, one row per CDR3 protein. The data show about 660,000 distinct CDR3 sequences, approximately 9% seen once. The same data also contributed to another study, on yellow fever vaccine responses in identical twins. That source reports: Twins reportedly mounted vaccine T cell responses that seemed partly convergent, partly personalized.

The V and J genes are TRBV12-3 or TRBV12-4 and TRBJ1-1; D perhaps matches TRBD1 (5 bases). Sequencing input: PBMCs. This TCR was recovered from a woman aged 18-35 years in good health. CDR3 amino acids: CASSLRQWDTEAFF. The CDR3 DNA is TGTGCCAGCAGTTTAAGACAGTGGGACACTGAAGCTTTCTTT.